Below, 17 T cell receptor beta chains from the same sample are listed, as sequenced in a study of human T cells and chemical hapten exposure. A single record per CDR3 protein comes from TCRdb applying MiXCR to the RACE reads. The sample records approximately 260,000 distinct CDR3 sequences, over 7.5% being singletons. As for time point: pre-sensitization, week 0. The treatment here: therapeutic diphenylcyclopropenone sensitization with weekly scalp DPC. The sample in question was whole blood, obtained in connection with sensitization to the hapten diphenylcyclopropenone (DPC). These receptors were collected from a man aged 18-30 years with alopecia areata. Some clones in this sample may be carry-over from other donors' samples.

This clonotype was seen more than once but under ten times. V gene TRBV4-1 combines with J gene TRBJ1-2; D is unclear. This CDR3 is 14 amino acids long. V was cut by 1 base and J by 4 bases, with 10 bases left in between. The germline CDR1 and CDR2 sequences are MGHRA and YSYEKL. This CDR3 reads CASSQGWTVYGYTF. For the CDR3, the DNA is TGCGCCAGCAGCCAAGGATGGACTGTCTATGGCTACACCTTC.

The V gene is TRBV29-1, the J gene TRBJ2-1, with a possible D match to TRBD1 (6 bases). The CDR3 is 15 residues long. Germline values: CDR1 SQVTM, CDR2 ANQGSEA. Trimming stripped 0 bases from V and 7 bases from J, with 16 bases between. The CDR3 nucleotides are TGCAGCGTTGAAGACCGCGTACAGGGTAGGAATGAGCAGTTCTTC. It codes for CSVEDRVQGRNEQFF.

In this sample, this clonotype turned up a few times. V gene TRBV6-2 or TRBV6-3 combines with J gene TRBJ2-2; D is possibly TRBD1 or TRBD2 (5 bases each). This CDR3 comprises 16 residues. V gave up 4 bases and J gave up 5 bases, with 17 bases separating them. Germline V gives CDR1 MNHEY, CDR2 SVGEGT. The CDR3 is CASSSPELWGTGELFF. CDR3 coding DNA: TGTGCCAGCAGTTCCCCCGAACTTTGGGGGACCGGGGAGCTGTTTTTT.

The CDR3 loop is CASSQPSVGTDTQYF. CDR3 DNA: TGTGCCAGCAGCCAACCCAGCGTAGGCACAGATACGCAGTATTTT. The chain combines TRBV3-1 with TRBJ2-3; unclear D gene. In germline, CDR1 is LGHDT, CDR2 YNNKEL (reference sequence). This CDR3 contains 15 residues. Deletions cut 2 bases from V and 1 base from J, with 10 bases between.

This clonotype was observed a handful of times. This sequence joins TRBV9 and TRBJ2-7, with 7 nucleotides matching TRBD1. The CDR3 has 15 residues. Germline CDR1 is SGDLS and CDR2 is YYNGEE. V dropped 0 bases and J dropped 5; count of bases not matched to a gene: 8. The CDR3: CASSVEGGRSHEQYF. DNA for the CDR3: TGTGCCAGCAGCGTAGAAGGGGGCCGGAGCCACGAGCAGTACTTC. Full variable domain (rest looked up from reference TRBV9 and TRBJ2-7): DSGVTQTPKHLITATGQRVTLRCSPRSGDLSVYWYQQSLDQGLQFLIQYYNGEERAKGNILERFSAQQFPDLHSELNLSSLELGDSALYFCASSVEGGRSHEQYFGPGTRLTVT.

The chain is built from TRBV12-5 and TRBJ1-1, with D perhaps matching TRBD1 (5 bases). This CDR3 contains 13 residues. Trimming pared 7 bases from V and 1 base from J, leaving 10 bases between. Germline V gene data show CDR1 as LGHNT and CDR2 as FRNRAP. CDR3 nucleotides: TGTGCTAGTGTCTTCGGACAGAACACTGAAGCTTTCTTT. Translated: CASVFGQNTEAFF.

This clonotype was counted only a few times. V usage is TRBV29-1 and J usage is TRBJ2-1; no clear D gene. Between the trimmed V and J ends, which lost 4 bases and 1 base, there was a span of 8 bases. Germline CDR1 and CDR2: SQVTM and ANQGSEA. The CDR3 is 13 residues long. The CDR3 spells CSVASGSYNEQFF. CDR3 nucleotides: TGCAGCGTTGCATCCGGTTCCTACAATGAGCAGTTCTTC.

This clonotype was seen only a few times. This sequence joins TRBV5-1 and TRBJ2-1, with 9 bases fitting TRBD2. Germline lookup yields CDR1 SGHRS and CDR2 YFSETQ. The V gene end was trimmed by 6 bases and the J gene end by 2 bases; junction bases not matched to a gene: 6. The CDR3 length is 15 residues. CDR3 nucleotide sequence: TGCGCCAGCAATACTGCGGGGGGGCCCTACAATGAGCAGTTCTTC. Protein sequence: CASNTAGGPYNEQFF.

The gene calls are TRBV27 and TRBJ2-1, with D possibly being TRBD2 (7 bases). The germline CDR1 and CDR2 sequences are MNHEY and SMNVEV (reference sequence). The CDR3 totals 13 residues. V was shortened by 4 bases and J by 6 bases, with 10 bases between the two germline ends. CDR3 DNA sequence: TGTGCCAGCAGTTGGGGGGGCCCCAATGAGCAGTTCTTC. Amino acid sequence: CASSWGGPNEQFF.

The V and J genes are TRBV29-1 and TRBJ1-1; D is perhaps TRBD1 (5 bases). V lost 6 bases to trimming and J lost 0 bases, with 14 bases between them. The germline CDR1 and CDR2 sequences are SQVTM and ANQGSEA. This CDR3 is 14 amino acids long. CDR3 protein: CSVAGGTLNTEAFF. The CDR3, as DNA: TGCAGCGTCGCCGGCGGGACCCTGAACACTGAAGCTTTCTTT.

The chain has TRBV4-2 and TRBJ1-1; D unclear. The CDR3 consists of 14 residues. Looked up from germline, CDR1 is LGHNA and CDR2 is YNFKEQ. V shed 0 bases and J shed 7 bases, with 12 bases lying between them. CDR3 DNA sequence: TGTGCCAGCAGCCAAGACGGCAATATGAATGAAGCTTTCTTT. As protein: CASSQDGNMNEAFF.

V and J are TRBV14 and TRBJ1-2; perhaps TRBD1 as D (5 bases). Trimming removed 1 base at V and 7 bases at J, with 10 bases between. The CDR3 is made up of 13 amino acids. Per germline, CDR1 SGHDN and CDR2 FVKESK. The CDR3 sequence is CASSQGLGTGYTF. Written as DNA, the CDR3 is TGTGCCAGCAGCCAAGGATTAGGGACTGGCTACACCTTC.

This clonotype was observed many times. The V call is TRBV9, the J call TRBJ1-5, with a weak D call TRBD1 (5 bases). CDR1 is SGDLS, CDR2 YYNGEE, per germline. The CDR3 has 15 amino acids. With 0 bases removed from V and 7 bases from J, the gap between germline ends came to 14 bases. In DNA form, the CDR3 reads TGTGCCAGCAGCGTAGAGGGGCAGGGAGGACAGCCCCAGCATTTT. It codes for CASSVEGQGGQPQHF.

The sample holds a few counts of this clonotype. This rearrangement joins TRBV25-1 to TRBJ2-5; no definite D call. The CDR3 length is 11 residues. V was pared by 3 bases and J by 7 bases, with 6 bases between. The V gene's germline CDR1 is MGHDK and CDR2 SYGVNS. CDR3 in amino acids: CASSDARTQYF. CDR3 nucleotides: TGTGCCAGCAGTGATGCCCGGACCCAGTACTTC.

The chain recombines TRBV20-1 with TRBJ1-1, with unresolved D. V was cut by 3 bases and J by 4 bases, with 12 bases left in between. Germline loops: CDR1 DFQATT, CDR2 SNEGSKA (reference sequence). There are 13 residues in the CDR3. The DNA for the CDR3 is TGCAGTGCTAGGATGGCGGGAGGCACTGAAGCTTTCTTT. Residues: CSARMAGGTEAFF.

V is TRBV3-1 and J is TRBJ1-1; D is perhaps TRBD1 (6 bases). Trimming took 1 base from V and 2 from J, leaving 11 bases between them. Germline CDR1 and CDR2: LGHDT and YNNKEL (reference sequence). The CDR3 is made up of 15 amino acids. For the CDR3, the DNA is TGTGCCAGCAGCCAAGCGGGGGCAGGTAACACTGAAGCTTTCTTT. It codes for CASSQAGAGNTEAFF.

This clonotype has at least ten counts. V gene TRBV12-3 or TRBV12-4 combines with J gene TRBJ1-6, with D maybe TRBD1 (5 bases). The germline V and J ends were trimmed by 5 bases and 7 bases, with 15 bases remaining between them. This CDR3 has 15 amino acids. CDR3 DNA: TGTGCCAGCAGTGGATTTAGGGGCGACAATTCACCCCTCCACTTT. Translating it yields CASSGFRGDNSPLHF.